This T cell receptor (beta chain) stems from a study of CD8+CD57+ T cells in acquired aplastic anemia (dated by TCRdb to the late 2010s). As for the study more broadly: DNA extracted from sorted CD4+ and CD8+ cells had a mean of about 3.3 ug, with a range of about 0.18 to 27.4 ug. A CD8+CD57+ expansion meant a frequency higher than the mean frequency seen in healthy subjects.

Points on this clonotype: Its antigen is not yet known. No base-level quality is on record; no much larger clone is a single base apart.

The study at large found these results: CD8+ Simpson's diversity did not differ significantly between patients and healthy controls (P=0.060). Although 25 to 30 CD8+ CDR3 sequences were shared by patients and controls, these sequences appeared highly expressed in patients and within the immunodominant clones of patients.

The patients picked for sequencing were ones in whom flow cytometry had shown an expansion of CD8+CD57+ cells. Every patient had a diagnosis of severe acquired aplastic anemia based on International Study of Aplastic Anemia and Agranulocytosis and Camitta criteria. No therapy had been received by the patients at the time of blood sampling. In this study, sorted CD4+ and CD8+ T cells from the blood of healthy subjects and of severe aplastic anemia patients had their TCR repertoires deep-sequenced. Patients were enrolled under clinicaltrials.gov protocols 00001620, 01623167, 00001397, 00071045, 00081523 and 00961064 in the USA. Ficoll-Paque density gradient centrifugation was used to isolate peripheral blood mononuclear cells. Before DNA was extracted, CD4+ and CD8+ T cells were sorted using either FACS or magnetic beads. V sheds 1 base and J sheds 2 bases, leaving 9 bases between their ends. CDR1 and CDR2, per the germline V gene (reference sequence), are SEHNR and FQNEAQ. From the cysteine up to the phenylalanine, the CDR3 has a length of 14 residues. Kept here is only the CDR3 DNA, which spans 42 bases and is read in frame from base 1.

Genomic DNA was used as template for profiling of TCR beta VDJ combinations and CDR3 sequences. TCR repertoire sequencing was run on an Illumina HiSeq 2000. The study's processing was this. Repertoires were assessed using TRBV/TRBJ rearrangement plots, CDR3 size and DJ length profiles, and Simpson's diversity index. The most abundant DNA sequence in the deep sequencing data was defined as the immunodominant clone. CDR3 amino acid sequences were screened for sharing across subjects and compared with published repertoires and the VDJdb database. TCRdb trimmed public reads at Q25 via fastp, called clones via MiXCR and kept in-frame beta chains. Each CDR3 protein gets just one entry, which takes the most common genes and DNA from the rows behind it. TCRdb's processing, not the authors' own work, is the source of the V and J calls. For this sample the table gives 310,000 or so distinct CDR3 sequences, of which roughly 61% were detected only once. The top ten clones comprise approximately 1.2% of the sample.

Input material: sorted CD4+, CD8+, or CD8+CD57+ T cells (not recorded which) from PBMCs. The chain employs TRBV7-9 and TRBJ2-7; the D segment cannot be called with confidence. The source of this sequence is a human donor with aplastic anemia. The sequenced DNA: TGTGCCAGCAGCTTAGGGGCAAGCACCTACGAGCAGTACTTC. Its protein reads: CASSLGASTYEQYF.